This T cell receptor (beta chain) was identified in a study of beta chain features in type 1 diabetes. Sequencing targeted expressed TCRB transcripts, as all isolated RNA had been reverse transcribed. The method was immunoSEQ multiplex PCR; TCRdb's version includes in-frame clones alone and lacks a portion of them. The data hold a few hundred thousand clones, with 10% to 15% observed a single time. J lost 4 bases, V lost 2 bases, and 6 bases had no gene match. The V gene's germline CDR1 is SGDLS and CDR2 YYNGEE. This CDR3 has 15 amino acids. This receptor was identified in a man between 18 and 35 years old in good health. The sample consisted of naive CD4+ T cells from blood. This sequence joins TRBV9 and TRBJ2-1; TRBD2 agrees at 7 bases. As DNA, the CDR3 is TGTGCCAGCAGCGTCTCCGGGGGGAAGTACAATGAGCAGTTCTTC. This encodes CASSVSGGKYNEQFF.